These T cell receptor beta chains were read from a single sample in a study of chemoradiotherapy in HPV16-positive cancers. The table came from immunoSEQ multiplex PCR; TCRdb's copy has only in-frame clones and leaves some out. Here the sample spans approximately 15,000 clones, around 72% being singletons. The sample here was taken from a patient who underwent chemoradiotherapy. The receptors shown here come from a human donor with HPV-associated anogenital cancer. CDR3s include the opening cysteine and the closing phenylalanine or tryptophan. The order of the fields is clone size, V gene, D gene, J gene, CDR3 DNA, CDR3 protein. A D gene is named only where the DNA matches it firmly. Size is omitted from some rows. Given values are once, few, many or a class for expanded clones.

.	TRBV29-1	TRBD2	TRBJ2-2	TGCAGCGTTACTAGCGGGGGCCTTCAGAACACCGGGGAGCTGTTTTTT	CSVTSGGLQNTGELFF
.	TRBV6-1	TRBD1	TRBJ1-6	TGTGCCAGCAGTATATCGGGACAGGGAAATTCACCCCTCCACTTT	CASSISGQGNSPLHF
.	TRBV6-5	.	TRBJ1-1	TGTGCCAGCAGTTACTCAGTGGGGGAGGGAACTGAAGCTTTCTTT	CASSYSVGEGTEAFF
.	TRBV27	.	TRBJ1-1	TGTGCCAGCACCGCCCGGGGCGGCACTGAAGCTTTCTTT	CASTARGGTEAFF
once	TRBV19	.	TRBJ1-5	TGTGCCAGTAGCCCCAACCTGGGATCCTATAGCAATCAGCCCCAGCATTTT	CASSPNLGSYSNQPQHF
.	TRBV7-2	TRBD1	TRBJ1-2	TGTGCCAGCAGCTTTCCAGGACAGGGAGGTGGCTACACCTTC	CASSFPGQGGGYTF
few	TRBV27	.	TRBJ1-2	TGTGCCAGCAGTTCCCCTGGGTCGCCCTATGGCTACACCTTC	CASSSPGSPYGYTF
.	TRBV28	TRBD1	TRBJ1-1	TGTGCCAGCAGTCCACCTCCCGGGACAGTGACTGAAGCTTTCTTT	CASSPPPGTVTEAFF
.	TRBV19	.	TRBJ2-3	TGTGCCAGTAGTATAGTGACAGGTACTCTGCGCACAGATACGCAGTATTTT	CASSIVTGTLRTDTQYF
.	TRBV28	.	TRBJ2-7	TGTGCCAGCAGTTTCGCCGGAGACTCCTACGAGCAGTACTTC	CASSFAGDSYEQYF
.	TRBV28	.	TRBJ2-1	TGTGCCAGCAGTTTATCCTCAGAAAGAAGGCACGAGCAGTTCTTC	CASSLSSERRHEQFF
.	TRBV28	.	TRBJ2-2	TGTGCCAGCAGTTCGCCCGGGTGGGGAGCCGGGGAGCTGTTTTTT	CASSSPGWGAGELFF
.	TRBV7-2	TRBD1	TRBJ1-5	TGTGCCAGCAGCTTAAACAGGGGTAGCAATCAGCCCCAGCATTTT	CASSLNRGSNQPQHF
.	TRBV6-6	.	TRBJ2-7	TGTGCCAGCAGTTACATCCCCAGGAGATCGGAGGAGCAGTACTTC	CASSYIPRRSEEQYF
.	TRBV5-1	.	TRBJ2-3	TGCGCCAGCAGCTTTACGGGACGGGGGTCTAGCACAGATACGCAGTATTTT	CASSFTGRGSSTDTQYF
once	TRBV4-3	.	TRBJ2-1	TGCGCCAGCAGCCAAGATCCGGCTTACAATGAGCAGTTCTTC	CASSQDPAYNEQFF
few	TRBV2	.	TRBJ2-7	TGTGCCAGCTCAGGCTACACCGAGCAGTACTTC	CASSGYTEQYF
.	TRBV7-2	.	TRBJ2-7	TGTGCCAGCAGCTTCAGCGCACAGGGTGCGTACGAGCAGTACTTC	CASSFSAQGAYEQYF
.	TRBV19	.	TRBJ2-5	TGTGCCACCTTGGGGTTCCAGACCCAGTACTTC	CATLGFQTQYF
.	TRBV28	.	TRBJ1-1	TGTGCCAGCAGTTTATATCAAAGGAGCACTGAAGCTTTCTTT	CASSLYQRSTEAFF
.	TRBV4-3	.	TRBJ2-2	TGCGCCAGCAGCCAAGATTTATCCCTTAACACCGGGGAGCTGTTTTTT	CASSQDLSLNTGELFF
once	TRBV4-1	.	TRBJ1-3	TGCGCCAGCAGCCAAGGACACTCTGGAAACACCATATATTTT	CASSQGHSGNTIYF
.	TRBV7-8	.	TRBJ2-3	TGTGCCAGCACCCTCAGGAGCGGCACAGATACGCAGTATTTT	CASTLRSGTDTQYF
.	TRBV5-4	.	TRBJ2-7	TGTGCCAGCAACGTGGGGGGGATGGACAGGGCCTACGAGCAGTACTTC	CASNVGGMDRAYEQYF
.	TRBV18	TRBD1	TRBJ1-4	TGTGCCAGCTCACTCGGGACAGGGGATGAAAAACTGTTTTTT	CASSLGTGDEKLFF
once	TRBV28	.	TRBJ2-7	TGTGCCAGCAGTTTTAGGGTCTCGGGGGAGCAGTACTTC	CASSFRVSGEQYF
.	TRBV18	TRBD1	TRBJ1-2	TGTGCCAGCTCACCGGGGACAGGCCAAGCTAACTATGGCTACACCTTC	CASSPGTGQANYGYTF
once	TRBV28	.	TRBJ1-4	TGTGCCAGCAGTTTAACGGGGGTGAATGAAAAACTGTTTTTT	CASSLTGVNEKLFF
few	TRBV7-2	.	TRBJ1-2	TGTGCCAGCAGCTTAGGGAAGGAAGCTAACTATGGCTACACCTTC	CASSLGKEANYGYTF
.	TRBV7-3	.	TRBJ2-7	TGTGCCAGCAGCTTAAGGTCCATTTTTACGGTTTCCTACGAGCAGTACTTC	CASSLRSIFTVSYEQYF
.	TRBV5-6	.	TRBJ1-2	TGTGCCAGCAGCAAAGGACTCTTCTATGGCTACACCTTC	CASSKGLFYGYTF
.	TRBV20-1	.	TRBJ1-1	TGCAGTGCTAGATTTCGGACAGCCTTT	CSARFRTAF
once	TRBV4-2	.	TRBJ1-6	TGTGCCAGCAGCCAAGGAGACGGAAATAATTCACCCCTCCACTTT	CASSQGDGNNSPLHF
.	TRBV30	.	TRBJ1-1	TGTGCCGGTCTTCGGACTGAAGCTTTCTTT	CAGLRTEAFF
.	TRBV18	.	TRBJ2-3	TGTGCCAGCTCACGAAATAGCGGCACAGATACGCAGTATTTT	CASSRNSGTDTQYF
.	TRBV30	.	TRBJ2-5	TGTGCCCGCCGAGCCGAGCTCCAAGAGACCCAGTACTTC	CARRAELQETQYF
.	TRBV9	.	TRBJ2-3	TGTGCCAGCAGCACCAGGGCCCAAACAGATACGCAGTATTTT	CASSTRAQTDTQYF
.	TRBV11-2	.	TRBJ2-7	TGTGCCAGCAGCCGAGGCGGGGTGAGCTACGAGCAGTACTTC	CASSRGGVSYEQYF
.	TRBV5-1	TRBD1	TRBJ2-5	TGCGCCAGCAGCGACACACAGGGGGCAGGGGAGACCCAGTACTTC	CASSDTQGAGETQYF
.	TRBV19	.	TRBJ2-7	TGTGCCAGTAGTACTGAACAGGGACCGTCCTACGAGCAGTACTTC	CASSTEQGPSYEQYF
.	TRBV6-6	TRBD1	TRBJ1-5	TGTGCCAGCAGCCAGACTGACAGGGGAAGCAATCAGCCCCAGCATTTT	CASSQTDRGSNQPQHF
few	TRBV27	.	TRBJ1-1	TGTGCCAGCAGTTTCCAGGGTTGGGAAACTGAAGCTTTCTTT	CASSFQGWETEAFF
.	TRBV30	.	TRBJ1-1	TGTGCCTGGAGTAGGAAGAGGGCTGAAGCTTTCTTT	CAWSRKRAEAFF
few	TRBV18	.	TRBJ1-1	TGTGCCAGCTCACCAAACGGGGGGTCCACTGAAGCTTTCTTT	CASSPNGGSTEAFF
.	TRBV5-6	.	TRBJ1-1	TGTGCCAGCAGCAACGCCAGGGTAGGGGACACTGAAGCTTTCTTT	CASSNARVGDTEAFF
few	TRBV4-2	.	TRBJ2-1	TGTGCCAGCAGCCATTCCAATGAGCAGTTCTTC	CASSHSNEQFF
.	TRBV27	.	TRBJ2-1	TGTGCCAGTGGGGACCATTACAATGAGCAGTTCTTC	CASGDHYNEQFF
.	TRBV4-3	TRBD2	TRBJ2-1	TGCGCCAGCAGCCAAGAGAGAATAGCGGGGGGATACAATGAGCAGTTCTTC	CASSQERIAGGYNEQFF
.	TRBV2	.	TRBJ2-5	TGTGCCAGCAGTCAGGGGAGCAGCGTAGAAGAGACCCAGTACTTC	CASSQGSSVEETQYF
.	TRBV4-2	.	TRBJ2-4	TGTGCCAGCAGCCAGGTGACCGAGCTAGCCAAAAACATTCAGTACTTC	CASSQVTELAKNIQYF
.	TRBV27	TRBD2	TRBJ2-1	TGTGCCAGCAGTTCAGGGACTAGCGGGGGGGTCAATGAGCAGTTCTTC	CASSSGTSGGVNEQFF
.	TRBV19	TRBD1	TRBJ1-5	TGTGCCAGTAAATCCCCGACAGGGGGCCGCATTAGGGGAAAACCCCAGCATTTT	CASKSPTGGRIRGKPQHF
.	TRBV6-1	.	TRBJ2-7	TGTGCCAGCAGTGTTGCCGGGCCTCACTTAGGCATCGAGCAGTACTTC	CASSVAGPHLGIEQYF